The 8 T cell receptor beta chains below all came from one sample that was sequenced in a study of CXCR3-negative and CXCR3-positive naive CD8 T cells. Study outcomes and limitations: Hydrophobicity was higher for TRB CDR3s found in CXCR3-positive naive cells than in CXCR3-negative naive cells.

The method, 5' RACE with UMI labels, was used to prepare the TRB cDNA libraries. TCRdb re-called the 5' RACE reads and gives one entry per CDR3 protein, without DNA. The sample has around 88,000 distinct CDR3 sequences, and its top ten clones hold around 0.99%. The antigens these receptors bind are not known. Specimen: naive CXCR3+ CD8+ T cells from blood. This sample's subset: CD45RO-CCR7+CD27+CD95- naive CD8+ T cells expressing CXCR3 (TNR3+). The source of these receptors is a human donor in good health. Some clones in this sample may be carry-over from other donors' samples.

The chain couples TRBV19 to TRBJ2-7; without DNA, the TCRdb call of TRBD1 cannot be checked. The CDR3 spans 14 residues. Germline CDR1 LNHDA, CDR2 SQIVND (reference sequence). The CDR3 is CATSSGQGSYEQYF.

The CDR3 protein is CATSEYNRGVNNSPLHF. The J gene is TRBJ1-6, the V gene TRBV24-1; absent DNA, TCRdb's TRBD1 call cannot be checked. The CDR3 runs to 17 residues. Germline loops: CDR1 KGHDR, CDR2 SFDVKD.

CDR3 sequence: CSVSHFGTSGGVPNTGELFF. This chain links TRBV29-1 with TRBJ2-2; TCRdb calls TRBD2, which cannot be checked without DNA. Germline loops: CDR1 SQVTM, CDR2 ANQGSEA. The CDR3 extends over 20 amino acids.

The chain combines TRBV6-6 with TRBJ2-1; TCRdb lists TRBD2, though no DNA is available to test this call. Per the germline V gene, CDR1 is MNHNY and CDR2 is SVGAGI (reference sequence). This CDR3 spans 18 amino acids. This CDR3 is CASSYTTRTSGSYNEQFF.

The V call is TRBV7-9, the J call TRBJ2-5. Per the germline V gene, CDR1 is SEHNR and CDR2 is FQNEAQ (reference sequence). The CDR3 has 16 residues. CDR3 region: CASSSQIEGYQETQYF.

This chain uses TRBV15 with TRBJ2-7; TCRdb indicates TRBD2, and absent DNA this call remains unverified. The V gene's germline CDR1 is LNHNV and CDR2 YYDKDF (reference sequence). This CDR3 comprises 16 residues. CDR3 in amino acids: CATSREGRPSSYEQYF.

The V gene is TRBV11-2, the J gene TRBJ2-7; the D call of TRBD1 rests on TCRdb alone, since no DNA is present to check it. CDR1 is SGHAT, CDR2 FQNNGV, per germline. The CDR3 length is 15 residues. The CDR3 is CASSVPGTAFYEQYF.

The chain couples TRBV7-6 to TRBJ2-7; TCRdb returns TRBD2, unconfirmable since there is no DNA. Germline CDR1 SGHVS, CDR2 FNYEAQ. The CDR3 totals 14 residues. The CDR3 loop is CASSFSPSPVEQYF. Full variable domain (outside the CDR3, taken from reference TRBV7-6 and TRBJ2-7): GAGVSQSPRYKVTKRGQDVALRCDPISGHVSLYWYRQALGQGPEFLTYFNYEAQQDKSGLPNDRFSAERPEGSISTLTIQRTEQRDSAMYRCASSFSPSPVEQYFGPGTRLTVT.